Shown below are 11 T cell receptor beta chains from a single sample sequenced in a study of a mutant IDH1 vaccine in newly diagnosed glioma. Their specific antigens are unknown. TCRdb's table, derived via immunoSEQ multiplex PCR, lists solely in-frame clones and lacks some. The sample includes about 56,000 clones, around 86% of them seen just once. Time point reported: week 23, last vaccination. Doses consisted of 300 ug of mutant IDH1 20-mer peptide each, paired with topical imiquimod. This specimen consisted of PBMCs, obtained from a glioma patient whose treatment included an IDH1 peptide vaccine. These receptors were collected from a middle-aged man with glioma.

The chain uses TRBV6-1 and TRBJ1-1, with D maybe TRBD1 (6 bases). V dropped 3 bases and J dropped 4 bases, with 15 bases sitting between them. This CDR3 spans 15 amino acids. Looked up from germline, CDR1 is MNHNS and CDR2 is SASEGT. CDR3 bases: TGTGCCAGCAGTGATTATGGGGGCGCGGGCACTGAAGCTTTCTTT. Its translation is CASSDYGGAGTEAFF.

This chain links TRBV19 with TRBJ2-7, with a tentative D call TRBD2 (5 bases). CDR1 is LNHDA and CDR2 is SQIVND in the germline V gene (reference sequence). The CDR3 length is 16 residues. Trimming left V 1 base short and J 0 bases short, with 13 bases between. In DNA, the CDR3 is TGTGCCAGTAGTATAGTGTCCGGAGCGGTCTCCTACGAGCAGTACTTC. This sequence encodes CASSIVSGAVSYEQYF.

The table lists this clone with a count of one. V and J are TRBV11-3 and TRBJ2-3; D not resolved. Trimming removed 2 bases from V and 0 bases from J, with 6 bases in between. The germline V gene encodes CDR1 SGHNT and CDR2 YENEEA. The CDR3 length is 14 residues. The CDR3, as DNA: TGTGCCAGCAGCTTATCGCCTAGCACAGATACGCAGTATTTT. Encoded protein: CASSLSPSTDTQYF.

V is TRBV9 and J is TRBJ2-7; D perhaps matches TRBD2 (5 bases). Germline V lookup: CDR1 SGDLS, CDR2 YYNGEE. V was cut by 1 base and J by 3 bases, with 17 bases left in between. The CDR3 is 16 amino acids. The CDR3 nucleotides read TGTGCCAGCAGCGTAATGGCTAGCCGGTCCCTCTACGAGCAGTACTTC. It encodes CASSVMASRSLYEQYF.

V gene TRBV27 combines with J gene TRBJ1-5, with D uncertain. CDR3 size: 12 residues. Germline V gene data show CDR1 as MNHEY and CDR2 as SMNVEV (reference sequence). V was cut by 4 bases and J by 7 bases, with 8 bases left in between. The CDR3 region has the DNA TGTGCCAGCAGTTCCCGTAACCAGCCCCAGCATTTT. Its protein is CASSSRNQPQHF.

This chain connects TRBV6-5 to TRBJ2-7, with D maybe TRBD1 (5 bases). The CDR3 extends over 15 amino acids. V lost 2 bases and J 3 bases, leaving 14 bases between the germline ends. Germline V lookup: CDR1 MNHEY, CDR2 SVGAGI. CDR3 residues: CASSYRGDTGYEQYF. The CDR3 bases are TGTGCCAGCAGTTACCGTGGAGACACAGGCTACGAGCAGTACTTC.

V is TRBV28 and J is TRBJ1-5; D remains unclear. CDR1 MDHEN and CDR2 SYDVKM come from the germline V gene. The CDR3 runs to 16 residues. V shed 4 bases and J shed 0 bases, with 13 bases lying between them. The CDR3 DNA is TGTGCCAGCAGTTCCCCAGAAACCTATAGCAATCAGCCCCAGCATTTT. Protein product: CASSSPETYSNQPQHF.

This clone was recorded once. The chain employs TRBV6-5 and TRBJ1-5; 9 bases line up with TRBD1. The germline V gene encodes CDR1 MNHEY and CDR2 SVGAGI. Trimming at V came to 8 bases and at J to 0 bases, leaving 5 bases not matched to a gene. The CDR3 runs 15 residues. The DNA of the CDR3 is TGTGCCAGCGGACAGGGGATCTATAGCAATCAGCCCCAGCATTTT. This translates into CASGQGIYSNQPQHF.

V gene TRBV6-1 combines with J gene TRBJ2-1; 11 bases are shared with TRBD2. Trimming removed 1 base from V and 0 bases from J; junction bases left unmatched: 2. The CDR3 totals 17 residues. Germline assignment: CDR1 MNHNS and CDR2 SASEGT. The CDR3 loop is CASSEGTSGFSYNEQFF. Written as DNA, the CDR3 is TGTGCCAGCAGTGAAGGGACTAGCGGGTTCTCCTACAATGAGCAGTTCTTC.

The chain carries TRBV29-1 and TRBJ2-7; D is perhaps TRBD1 (7 bases). CDR1 SQVTM and CDR2 ANQGSEA come from the germline V gene. The CDR3 runs to 12 residues. CDR3: CGGGRSSYEQYF. DNA of the CDR3: TGCGGAGGGGGCAGGAGCTCCTACGAGCAGTACTTC.

The J gene is TRBJ2-7, the V gene TRBV28; TRBD2 is a possible D gene (7 bases). Trimming stripped 10 bases from V and 1 base from J, with 20 bases between. The CDR3 covers 15 residues. Germline CDR1 is MDHEN and CDR2 is SYDVKM. CDR3 sequence (DNA): TGTGCCATCGGGGGCGGGGAGGGAACATCCTACGAGCAGTACTTC. Translation: CAIGGGEGTSYEQYF.